Below, 24 T cell receptor beta chains from the same sample are listed, as sequenced in a study of blood T cell repertoires in COVID-19. The table came from immunoSEQ multiplex PCR; TCRdb's copy has only in-frame clones and leaves some out. The sample lists 260,000 or so clones, approximately 86% occurring once. Sample: peripheral blood. These receptors all stem from a human donor in a cohort sampled during active COVID-19.

The chain employs TRBV27 and TRBJ1-4, with a weak D call TRBD1 (6 bases). The germline gives CDR1 MNHEY, CDR2 SMNVEV (reference sequence). The CDR3 sequence is 14 residues long. The V gene lost 8 bases and the J gene lost 7 bases, with 17 bases spanning the gap. CDR3 sequence (DNA): TGTGCCAGCCAACGTCCAGGGGATGGTGAAAAACTGTTTTTT. It specifies CASQRPGDGEKLFF.

V and J are TRBV19 and TRBJ2-7; 7 bases are a match to TRBD1. V lost 9 bases and J lost 4; bases outside the gene matches: 9. Looked up from germline, CDR1 is LNHDA and CDR2 is SQIVND (reference sequence). The CDR3 sequence is 13 residues long. CDR3 in amino acids: CASNDQTGYEQYF. The CDR3 DNA reads as TGTGCCAGCAACGACCAGACAGGGTACGAGCAGTACTTC.

The V and J genes are TRBV18 and TRBJ1-1; TRBD1 is a possible D gene (5 bases). The length of the CDR3 is 14 residues. Trimming stripped 7 bases from V and 1 base from J, with 13 bases between. CDR1 and CDR2 from the germline V gene are KGHSH and LQKENI. The CDR3 here is CASFRQIQNTEAFF. CDR3 nucleotide sequence: TGTGCCAGCTTTCGACAGATACAGAACACTGAAGCTTTCTTT.

The chain couples TRBV6-5 to TRBJ1-2; TRBD1 matches 7 bases. The CDR3 is 15 residues long. Germline CDR1 is MNHEY and CDR2 is SVGAGI. J lost 0 bases, V lost 5 bases, and 6 bases had no gene match. CDR3 coding DNA: TGTGCCAGCAGTCGACAGGGACGAGCTAACTATGGCTACACCTTC. Amino acids: CASSRQGRANYGYTF.

J is TRBJ2-7 and V is TRBV9; tentatively, D is TRBD1 (6 bases). V shed 4 bases and J shed 7 bases, with 12 bases lying between them. CDR1 SGDLS and CDR2 YYNGEE come from the germline V gene. The CDR3 covers 12 residues. The CDR3: CASSPGVGEQYF. The CDR3 DNA follows: TGTGCCAGCAGCCCAGGGGTGGGGGAGCAGTACTTC.

The rearrangement uses TRBV28 and TRBJ2-7; D possibly corresponds to TRBD1 (5 bases). Trimming removed 10 bases at V and 5 bases at J, with 15 bases between. The V gene's germline CDR1 is MDHEN and CDR2 SYDVKM. This CDR3 comprises 12 residues. CDR3 amino acids: CAIGQSINEQYF. The CDR3 DNA reads as TGTGCCATCGGACAATCAATCAACGAGCAGTACTTC. The full variable domain, with the rest looked up from reference TRBV28 and TRBJ2-7, is DVKVTQSSRYLVKRTGEKVFLECVQDMDHENMFWYRQDPGLGLRLIYFSYDVKMKEKGDIPEGYSVSREKKERFSLILESASTNQTSMYLCAIGQSINEQYFGPGTRLTVT.

V and J are TRBV7-2 and TRBJ2-1; a weak D match, TRBD1 (6 bases). V shed 2 bases and J shed 6 bases, with 17 bases lying between them. Germline V gives CDR1 SGHTA, CDR2 FQGNSA. This CDR3 has 16 amino acids. The CDR3 nucleotides read TGTGCCAGCAGCTTAACCGGGCCAGGGGCACCCAATGAGCAGTTCTTC. Amino acids: CASSLTGPGAPNEQFF.

The V gene is TRBV9, the J gene TRBJ1-3; 7 bases fit TRBD1. The CDR3 consists of 15 residues. Trimming cost V 2 bases and J 8 bases; bases outside gene matches: 10. The germline CDR1 and CDR2 sequences are SGDLS and YYNGEE. This chain's CDR3 is CASSVGTVNLDTIYF. The CDR3 DNA reads TGTGCCAGCAGCGTCGGGACAGTAAATCTTGACACCATATATTTT.

This clone was counted between two and nine times. J is TRBJ1-1 and V is TRBV19; D gene ambiguous. CDR3 length: 12 residues. The V gene lost 2 bases and the J gene lost 8 bases, with 9 bases spanning the gap. Germline-derived CDR1 and CDR2 are LNHDA and SQIVND (reference sequence). The CDR3 DNA is TGTGCCAGTAGTATAAACCAGGAAGAAGCTTTCTTT. This sequence encodes CASSINQEEAFF.

This clone was observed a few times. The genes are TRBV11-2 and TRBJ2-3; 15 nucleotides line up with TRBD2. V was clipped by 1 base and J by 3 bases; unmatched bases: 2. The germline CDR1 and CDR2 sequences are SGHAT and FQNNGV. This CDR3 comprises 17 residues. CDR3 sequence (DNA): TGTGCCAGCAGCTTAGGGACTAGCGGGGGGGGTACAGATACGCAGTATTTT. It encodes CASSLGTSGGGTDTQYF.

V is TRBV24-1 and J is TRBJ2-3, with D possibly matching TRBD2 (6 bases). V lost 0 bases, J lost 4 bases, and 7 bases lay in between. CDR1 and CDR2 from the germline V gene are KGHDR and SFDVKD. This CDR3 spans 14 amino acids. DNA of the CDR3: TGTGCCACCAGTGATTTGGTAGCGGCAGATACGCAGTATTTT. Its protein is CATSDLVAADTQYF.

The chain couples TRBV19 to TRBJ1-4, with 8 bases identical to TRBD1. V gave up 8 bases and J gave up 8 bases; unmatched junction bases: 7. The CDR3 consists of 13 residues. CDR1 is LNHDA, CDR2 SQIVND, per germline (reference sequence). This CDR3 is CASGDRRGEKLFF. CDR3 nucleotide sequence: TGTGCCAGTGGGGACAGGAGGGGGGAAAAACTGTTTTTT.

The genes are TRBV6-1 and TRBJ2-1; TRBD2 matches at 9 bases. Germline V gene data show CDR1 as MNHNS and CDR2 as SASEGT. The CDR3 extends over 15 amino acids. The ends lost 3 bases at V and 6 bases at J; junction bases unmatched: 6. The CDR3 DNA sequence: TGTGCCAGCAGTGAGGAGCGGGAGGAATCCAATGAGCAGTTCTTC. Protein sequence: CASSEEREESNEQFF.

The genes are TRBV3-1 (or the pseudogene TRBV3-2) and TRBJ2-5; 11 bases map to TRBD2. This CDR3 spans 17 amino acids. Germline V gives CDR1 LGHDT, CDR2 YNNKEL (reference sequence). V lost 6 bases and J lost 2; bases outside the gene matches: 11. CDR3 nucleotides: TGTGCCAGCAGTCAACTGGGGACTAGCGGAGTTCAAGAGACCCAGTACTTC. Its protein product is CASSQLGTSGVQETQYF.

The chain carries TRBV10-3 and TRBJ1-3; no reliable D call. The CDR3 extends over 15 amino acids. Germline V gives CDR1 ENHRY, CDR2 SYGVKD. V was pared by 6 bases and J by 1 base, with 13 bases between. The CDR3 bases are TGTGCCATCAGCTCTACGGGAAGTTCTGGAAACACCATATATTTT. Amino acids: CAISSTGSSGNTIYF.

In this sample, this clone turned up once. The V call is TRBV5-4, the J call TRBJ1-2; D is unclear. The ends were cut back, 4 bases at V and 4 bases at J, with 17 bases in the middle. Germline V gene lookup returns CDR1 SGHNT and CDR2 YYREEE (reference sequence). CDR3 length: 15 amino acids. DNA for the CDR3: TGTGCCAGCAGCCCCTATTCGGGAGAAGGCTATGGCTACACCTTC. This encodes CASSPYSGEGYGYTF. The full variable domain, completed using reference TRBV5-4 and TRBJ1-2, is ETGVTQSPTHLIKTRGQQVTLRCSSQSGHNTVSWYQQALGQGPQFIFQYYREEENGRGNFPPRFSGLQFPNYSSELNVNALELDDSALYLCASSPYSGEGYGYTFGSGTRLTVV.

The genes are TRBV7-9 and TRBJ1-2; D is ambiguous. V gave up 5 bases and J gave up 4 bases, with 8 bases separating them. The CDR3 contains 12 residues. Germline loops: CDR1 SEHNR, CDR2 FQNEAQ (reference sequence). Here the CDR3 reads CASSQDFYGYTF. As DNA, the CDR3 is TGTGCCAGCAGCCAGGATTTCTATGGCTACACCTTC.

The V gene is TRBV7-9, the J gene TRBJ2-7, with D possibly matching TRBD2 (5 bases). The CDR3 has 14 amino acids. V shed 1 base and J shed 3 bases, with 10 bases lying between them. Germline V gene sequence: CDR1 SEHNR, CDR2 FQNEAQ (reference sequence). Here the CDR3 reads CASSLGGYVYEQYF. DNA for the CDR3: TGTGCCAGCAGCTTAGGAGGGTACGTCTACGAGCAGTACTTC.

The genes are TRBV5-6 and TRBJ1-1, with no clear D. This CDR3 is built from 13 residues. Germline V lookup: CDR1 SGHDT, CDR2 YYEEEE. V lost 1 base, J lost 1 base, and 5 bases lay in between. The CDR3 here is CASSLIRNTEAFF. The CDR3 DNA sequence: TGTGCCAGCAGCTTGATTCGGAACACTGAAGCTTTCTTT.

The V and J genes are TRBV3-1 (or the pseudogene TRBV3-2) and TRBJ2-1, with 12 bases aligning to TRBD2. J gave up 15 bases and V 3 bases, and 15 bases lay outside the gene matches. The CDR3 is 16 residues long. CDR1 is LGHDT, CDR2 YNNKEL, per germline (reference sequence). Written as DNA, the CDR3 is TGTGCCAGCAGCCACAGACTAGCGGGGGCCGTCTACAGCCGGTTCTTC. The encoded protein is CASSHRLAGAVYSRFF.

This chain connects TRBV3-1 (or the pseudogene TRBV3-2) to TRBJ1-1; D perhaps matches TRBD1 (6 bases). The CDR3 is 14 residues long. Looked up from germline, CDR1 is LGHDT and CDR2 is YNNKEL (reference sequence). Trimming left V 1 base short and J 3 bases short, with 9 bases between. CDR3 region: CASSQVYRDTEAFF. In DNA form, the CDR3 reads TGTGCCAGCAGCCAAGTTTACAGGGACACTGAAGCTTTCTTT.

This sequence joins TRBV2 and TRBJ2-1; 9 nucleotides align to TRBD2. Trimming took 2 bases from V and 4 from J; bases not matched to a gene: 12. This CDR3 comprises 18 residues. The germline V gene encodes CDR1 SNHLY and CDR2 FYNNEI. CDR3: CASSESHPYSGSYNEQFF. In DNA form, the CDR3 reads TGTGCCAGCAGTGAATCGCATCCATATAGCGGGAGTTACAATGAGCAGTTCTTC.

This clone was picked up one time. V gene TRBV19 combines with J gene TRBJ1-4, with D possibly matching TRBD1 (5 bases). The CDR3 sequence is 17 residues long. Germline V lookup: CDR1 LNHDA, CDR2 SQIVND (reference sequence). Trimming took 5 bases from V and 3 from J, leaving 19 bases between them. This CDR3 reads CASSRFSSGISNEKLFF. CDR3 nucleotide sequence: TGTGCCAGTAGTCGATTTTCTTCAGGGATCTCTAATGAAAAACTGTTTTTT.

The rearrangement links TRBV28 to TRBJ2-1; perhaps TRBD1 as D (6 bases). The V and J ends lost 5 bases and 2 bases respectively, with 16 bases between them. CDR3 length equals 16 residues. Germline values: CDR1 MDHEN, CDR2 SYDVKM. DNA of the CDR3: TGTGCCAGCAGTCCCTTGGACAGCACTCCCTACAATGAGCAGTTCTTC. It translates to CASSPLDSTPYNEQFF.